Described below is a single T cell receptor beta chain sequence and its context. V gave up 0 bases and J gave up 5 bases, with 13 bases separating them. CDR1 LNHNV and CDR2 YYDKDF come from the germline V gene (reference sequence). The CDR3 totals 15 residues. This record comes from a study of blood T cell repertoires in COVID-19. Per the authors' pipeline: The authors estimated nucleated cell counts from reference gene primer amplification. Profiling relied on immunoSEQ multiplex PCR, and the TCRdb table lists in-frame clones only, not all of them. The DNA gave D and trimming, while V, J and clone size come from that table. The sample holds 150,000 to 190,000 clones; around 84% are singletons and the top ten take 7.3%. Recovered status applied to Cohort 3 donors who had two consecutive negative PCRs. It also applied to those with clearance or with symptom resolution.

Sequencing used PBMCs or T cells enriched from blood (not recorded which). V gene TRBV15 combines with J gene TRBJ1-2; D uncertain. This clonotype originated in a man aged 50 to 59 who had recovered from COVID-19. The CDR3 DNA sequence: TGTGCCACCAGCAGAGATCGCGGCAGCCTTTATGGCTACACCTTC. It translates to CATSRDRGSLYGYTF.